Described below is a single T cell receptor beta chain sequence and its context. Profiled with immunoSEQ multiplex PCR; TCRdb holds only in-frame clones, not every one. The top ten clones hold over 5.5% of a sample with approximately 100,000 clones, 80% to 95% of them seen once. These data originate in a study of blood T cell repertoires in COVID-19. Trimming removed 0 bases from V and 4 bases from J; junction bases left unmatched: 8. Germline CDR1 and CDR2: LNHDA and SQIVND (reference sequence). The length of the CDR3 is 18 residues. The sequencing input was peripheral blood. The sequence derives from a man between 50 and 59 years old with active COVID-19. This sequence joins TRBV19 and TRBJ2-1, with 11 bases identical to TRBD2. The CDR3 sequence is CASSIDPPLAGVYNEQFF. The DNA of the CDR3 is TGTGCCAGTAGTATAGACCCTCCACTAGCGGGAGTATACAATGAGCAGTTCTTC. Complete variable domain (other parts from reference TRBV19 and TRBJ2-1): DGGITQSPKYLFRKEGQNVTLSCEQNLNHDAMYWYRQDPGQGLRLIYYSQIVNDFQKGDIAEGYSVSREKKESFPLTVTSAQKNPTAFYLCASSIDPPLAGVYNEQFFGPGTRLTVL.